The 21 T cell receptor beta chains below all came from one sample that was sequenced in a study of cytomegalovirus exposure and HLA in healthy donors. With 60 Vbeta and 13 Jbeta primers, the PCR was carried out. Measured with immunoSEQ multiplex PCR; TCRdb has only the in-frame clones, and not every one. The repertoire table contains around 100,000 clones. The material sequenced was PBMCs. These receptors came from a man younger than 45 in good health and CMV-seronegative.

The CDR3 here is CASSAGTGAPGELFF. For the CDR3, the DNA is TGTGCCAGCAGCGCCGGGACAGGGGCCCCCGGGGAGCTGTTTTTT. The chain links TRBV7-7 to TRBJ2-2; 10 positions agree with TRBD1. CDR1 and CDR2 from the germline V gene are SSHAT and FNYEAQ (reference sequence). The CDR3 spans 15 residues. After removal of 5 bases from V and 6 bases from J, the junction contained 6 bases not matched to a gene. Complete variable domain (other parts from reference TRBV7-7 and TRBJ2-2): GAGVSQSPRYKVTKRGQDVTLRCDPISSHATLYWYQQALGQGPEFLTYFNYEAQPDKSGLPSDRFSAERPEGSISTLTIQRTEQRDSAMYRCASSAGTGAPGELFFGEGSRLTVL.

The V and J genes are TRBV5-5 and TRBJ1-2, with D unclear. The germline V and J ends were trimmed by 5 bases and 1 base, with 15 bases remaining between them. CDR3 size: 15 residues. Germline V CDR1 and CDR2: SGHKS, YYEKEE (reference sequence). Here the CDR3 DNA reads TGTGCCAGCAGTCTTTCATTGGCTGTTAACTATGGCTACACCTTC. Translation: CASSLSLAVNYGYTF.

V usage is TRBV5-4 and J usage is TRBJ1-3; the D gene is possibly TRBD1 (5 bases). V was pared by 4 bases and J by 0 bases, with 8 bases between. This CDR3 contains 14 residues. Germline CDR1 is SGHNT and CDR2 is YYREEE (reference sequence). DNA for the CDR3: TGTGCCAGCAGCCCCGACAGCTCTGGAAACACCATATATTTT. Protein sequence: CASSPDSSGNTIYF.

On this clone itself: Compared with germline, one end of the junction differs, possibly owing to a read error. V and J are TRBV6-5 and TRBJ1-2; 7 bases map to TRBD1. Germline values: CDR1 MNHEY, CDR2 SVGAGI. There are 13 residues in the CDR3. The CDR3 sequence: CAGSSNYRGPLTF. The CDR3 bases are TGTGCCGGCAGTTCCAACTACAGGGGCCCGCTCACCTTC.

V gene TRBV5-4 combines with J gene TRBJ1-3, with unresolved D. Germline-derived CDR1 and CDR2 are SGHNT and YYREEE (reference sequence). V was trimmed by 3 bases and J by 0 bases, leaving 13 bases between them. This CDR3 has 16 amino acids. CDR3 amino acids: CASSSGHSSSGNTIYF. The CDR3, as DNA: TGTGCCAGCAGCTCAGGCCACTCCAGCTCTGGAAACACCATATATTTT. The whole variable domain, filled in from reference TRBV5-4 and TRBJ1-3, reads ETGVTQSPTHLIKTRGQQVTLRCSSQSGHNTVSWYQQALGQGPQFIFQYYREEENGRGNFPPRFSGLQFPNYSSELNVNALELDDSALYLCASSSGHSSSGNTIYFGEGSWLTVV.

The chain's CDR3 is CASSFGSGLQETQYF. In nucleotides, the CDR3 is TGCGCCAGCAGCTTCGGGTCAGGGCTCCAAGAGACCCAGTACTTC. This chain connects TRBV5-1 to TRBJ2-5; D is possibly TRBD1 (5 bases). The CDR3 length is 15 residues. The V end lost 2 bases, the J end lost 1 base, and 12 bases lay between the germline ends. Germline lookup yields CDR1 SGHRS and CDR2 YFSETQ. Based on the CDR3 plus reference TRBV5-1 and TRBJ2-5, the full variable domain is KAGVTQTPRYLIKTRGQQVTLSCSPISGHRSVSWYQQTPGQGLQFLFEYFSETQRNKGNFPGRFSGRQFSNSRSEMNVSTLELGDSALYLCASSFGSGLQETQYFGPGTRLLVL.

The V call is TRBV2, the J call TRBJ1-1, with a tentative D call TRBD1 (5 bases). This CDR3 has 13 residues. V lost 3 bases, J lost 11 bases, and 16 bases lay in between. CDR1 SNHLY and CDR2 FYNNEI come from the germline V gene. The DNA of the CDR3 is TGTGCCAGCAGTGATAGTCGGAGTGGGGGGGCTTTCTTT. The encoded protein is CASSDSRSGGAFF.

The rearrangement joins TRBV7-2 to TRBJ1-6; no clear D gene. Trimming removed 5 bases from V and 10 bases from J, with 15 bases in between. CDR3 length: 14 residues. CDR1 is SGHTA, CDR2 FQGNSA, per germline. CDR3 residues: CASSPGRFWSPLHF. As DNA, the CDR3 is TGTGCCAGCAGCCCAGGCAGGTTTTGGTCACCCCTCCACTTT.

Written as DNA, the CDR3 is TGTGCCAGCAGCCTCAGGCGGTCGCAAGCCGGAGGGCAGTACTTC. This gives the protein CASSLRRSQAGGQYF. This sequence joins TRBV5-4 and TRBJ2-7, with D perhaps TRBD2 (5 bases). The germline V gene encodes CDR1 SGHNT and CDR2 YYREEE (reference sequence). The CDR3 has 15 residues. V was clipped by 4 bases and J by 9 bases, with 23 bases between them.

J is TRBJ1-6 and V is TRBV6-5; D may be TRBD1 (5 bases). V lost 2 bases and J lost 8, with 13 bases in between. From germline, CDR1 is MNHEY and CDR2 SVGAGI. CDR3 size: 15 residues. CDR3 sequence: CASSYLRVRDSPLHF. The CDR3 nucleotides are TGTGCCAGCAGTTACCTCAGGGTCCGGGATTCACCCCTCCACTTT.

The chain carries TRBV4-3 and TRBJ1-6, with D perhaps matching TRBD1 (6 bases). Germline CDR1 LGHNA, CDR2 YSLEER. This CDR3 is built from 16 residues. Trimming stripped 4 bases from V and 1 base from J, with 11 bases between. DNA of the CDR3: TGCGCCAGCAGCCTTCACAGGGTATCCTATAATTCACCCCTCCACTTT. The encoded protein is CASSLHRVSYNSPLHF.

J is TRBJ2-5 and V is TRBV7-8; TRBD1 is a possible D gene (7 bases). The length of the CDR3 is 15 residues. The V end was cut by 1 base, the J end by 5 bases, with 14 bases between. Per germline, CDR1 SGHVS and CDR2 FQNEAQ. The CDR3 spells CASSLEGPGGETQYF. For the CDR3, the DNA is TGTGCCAGCAGCTTAGAGGGTCCAGGGGGGGAGACCCAGTACTTC.

The gene calls are TRBV7-2 and TRBJ2-2; TRBD1 might be the D (5 bases). Per the germline V gene, CDR1 is SGHTA and CDR2 is FQGNSA. V was trimmed by 4 bases and J by 4 bases, leaving 13 bases between them. The CDR3 contains 15 residues. CDR3 protein: CASSSAARGTGELFF. The CDR3 bases are TGTGCCAGCAGCTCAGCAGCTAGGGGCACCGGGGAGCTGTTTTTT.

The chain combines TRBV9 with TRBJ1-1, with TRBD1 as a possible D gene (5 bases). V lost 3 bases to trimming and J lost 0 bases, with 12 bases between them. Germline CDR1 is SGDLS and CDR2 is YYNGEE. The CDR3 totals 15 residues. The CDR3, as DNA: TGTGCCAGCAGCGCGGACACAGGCATGAACACTGAAGCTTTCTTT. Translation: CASSADTGMNTEAFF.

This rearrangement joins TRBV6-6 to TRBJ2-3; D possibly corresponds to TRBD1 (5 bases). V was shortened by 5 bases and J by 0 bases, with 12 bases between the two germline ends. The germline V gene has CDR1 MNHNY and CDR2 SVGAGI (reference sequence). The CDR3 sequence is 15 residues long. This chain's CDR3 is CASSPRQSSTDTQYF. CDR3 DNA: TGTGCCAGCAGTCCTAGACAGTCTAGCACAGATACGCAGTATTTT.

The chain combines TRBV2 with TRBJ2-2; tentative D call: TRBD1 (6 bases). This CDR3 is 14 amino acids long. V gave up 8 bases and J gave up 5 bases, with 15 bases separating them. Germline CDR1 is SNHLY and CDR2 is FYNNEI. CDR3 in amino acids: CASGVGASTGELFF. The CDR3, as DNA: TGTGCCAGCGGGGTGGGGGCAAGTACCGGGGAGCTGTTTTTT.

In DNA, the CDR3 is TGTGCCAGCAGCCAGGAGCGCGGAGGGACCCAGTACTTC. It encodes CASSQERGGTQYF. V and J are TRBV14 and TRBJ2-5; D is perhaps TRBD2 (5 bases). CDR3 size: 13 residues. Trimming took off 3 bases at V and 7 bases at J, with 12 bases between the two ends. Germline V gives CDR1 SGHDN, CDR2 FVKESK.

For this clone: A read error may produce the germline difference seen at one junction end. This rearrangement joins TRBV5-1 to TRBJ1-2; D is possibly TRBD1 (6 bases). CDR1 SGHRS and CDR2 YFSETQ come from the germline V gene. The CDR3 sequence is 13 residues long. The chain's CDR3 is CASSSETRRDTFF. The CDR3 region has the DNA TGCGCCAGCAGCTCGGAGACCCGCCGGGACACCTTCTTC.

CDR3 residues: CASSRGGDEQFF. The CDR3 bases are TGTGCCAGCAGCCGCGGGGGGGATGAGCAGTTCTTC. The chain is built from TRBV6-5 and TRBJ2-1; 9 positions match TRBD2. Trimming at V came to 6 bases and at J to 8 bases, leaving 2 bases not matched to a gene. Looked up from germline, CDR1 is MNHEY and CDR2 is SVGAGI. The CDR3 loop spans 12 amino acids.

On this clone: In the same sample, other DNA sequences code for this CDR3. This chain joins TRBV20-1 and TRBJ2-7; D is uncertain. V was clipped by 5 bases and J by 0 bases, with 5 bases between them. This CDR3 is 11 amino acids long. Germline V gene lookup returns CDR1 DFQATT and CDR2 SNEGSKA (reference sequence). The CDR3 bases are TGCAGTGCTCCCAGCTCCTACGAGCAGTACTTC. This codes for CSAPSSYEQYF.

The chain uses TRBV6-4 and TRBJ2-3; TRBD2 agrees at 8 bases. Looked up from germline, CDR1 is MRHNA and CDR2 is SNTAGT. This CDR3 contains 16 residues. V lost 3 bases, J lost 1 base, and 6 bases stayed unmatched. The CDR3 DNA is TGTGCCAGCAGTGAGTTTGTGACTAGCGGCACAGATACGCAGTATTTT. It specifies CASSEFVTSGTDTQYF.